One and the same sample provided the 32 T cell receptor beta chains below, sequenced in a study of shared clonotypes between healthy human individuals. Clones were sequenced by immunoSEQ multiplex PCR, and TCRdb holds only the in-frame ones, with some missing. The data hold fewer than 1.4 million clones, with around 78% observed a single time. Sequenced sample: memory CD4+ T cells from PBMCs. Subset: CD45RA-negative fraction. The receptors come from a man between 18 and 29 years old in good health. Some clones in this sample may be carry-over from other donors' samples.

The DNA for the CDR3 is TGTGCCAGCTCACCAGCTCCGGGGGGTCAAGAGACCCAGTACTTC. This translates into CASSPAPGGQETQYF. The gene calls are TRBV18 and TRBJ2-5, with TRBD2 matching over 7 bases. Germline V lookup: CDR1 KGHSH, CDR2 LQKENI. V lost 2 bases, J lost 2 bases, and 5 bases stayed unmatched. The CDR3 runs 15 residues.

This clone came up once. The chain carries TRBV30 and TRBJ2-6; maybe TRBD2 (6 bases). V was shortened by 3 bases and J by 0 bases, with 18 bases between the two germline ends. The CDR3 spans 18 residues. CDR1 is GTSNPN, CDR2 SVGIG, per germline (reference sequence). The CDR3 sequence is CAWSRRIGGNSGANVLTF. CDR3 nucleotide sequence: TGTGCCTGGAGCAGACGGATCGGCGGGAACTCTGGGGCCAACGTCCTGACTTTC.

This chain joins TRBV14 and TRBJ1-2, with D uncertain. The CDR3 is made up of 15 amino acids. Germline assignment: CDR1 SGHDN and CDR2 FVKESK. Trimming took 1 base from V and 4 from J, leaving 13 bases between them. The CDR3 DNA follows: TGTGCCAGCAGCCAAGCCCCCAACGCGATCTATGGCTACACCTTC. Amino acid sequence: CASSQAPNAIYGYTF.

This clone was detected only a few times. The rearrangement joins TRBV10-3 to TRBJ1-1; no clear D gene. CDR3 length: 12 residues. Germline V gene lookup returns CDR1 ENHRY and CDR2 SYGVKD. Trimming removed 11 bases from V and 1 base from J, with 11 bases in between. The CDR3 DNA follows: TGTGCCTCGTGGCCGGGGAACACTGAAGCTTTCTTT. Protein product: CASWPGNTEAFF.

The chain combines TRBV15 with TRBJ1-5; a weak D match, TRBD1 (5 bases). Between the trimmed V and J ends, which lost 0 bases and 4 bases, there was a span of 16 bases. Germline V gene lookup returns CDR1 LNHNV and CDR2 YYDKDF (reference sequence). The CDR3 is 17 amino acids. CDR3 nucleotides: TGTGCCACCAGCAGAGATCGAGAATGGGGGGATAATCAGCCCCAGCATTTT. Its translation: CATSRDREWGDNQPQHF.

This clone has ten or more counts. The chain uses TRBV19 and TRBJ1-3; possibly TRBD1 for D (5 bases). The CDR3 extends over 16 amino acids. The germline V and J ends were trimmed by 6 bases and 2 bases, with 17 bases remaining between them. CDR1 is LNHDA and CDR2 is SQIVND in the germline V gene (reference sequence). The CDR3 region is CASSPLGIGAGNTIYF. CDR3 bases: TGTGCCAGTAGCCCCCTCGGGATAGGGGCTGGAAACACCATATATTTT.

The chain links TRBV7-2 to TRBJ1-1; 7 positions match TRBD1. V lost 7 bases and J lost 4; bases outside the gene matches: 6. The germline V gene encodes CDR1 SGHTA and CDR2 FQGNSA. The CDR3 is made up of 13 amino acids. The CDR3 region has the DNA TGTGCCAGCACCCTACGACAGGGCACTGAAGCTTTCTTT. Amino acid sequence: CASTLRQGTEAFF.

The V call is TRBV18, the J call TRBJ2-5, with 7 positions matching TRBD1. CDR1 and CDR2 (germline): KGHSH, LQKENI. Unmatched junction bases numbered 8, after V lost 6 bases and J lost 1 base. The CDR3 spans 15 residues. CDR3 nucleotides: TGTGCCAGCTCCCCGAGACAGGGAACCCAAGAGACCCAGTACTTC. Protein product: CASSPRQGTQETQYF.

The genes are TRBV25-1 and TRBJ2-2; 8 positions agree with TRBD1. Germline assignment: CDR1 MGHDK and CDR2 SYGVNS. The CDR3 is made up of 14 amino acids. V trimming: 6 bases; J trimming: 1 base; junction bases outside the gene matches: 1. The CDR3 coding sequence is TGTGCCAGCAGGGGGACAGGGAACACCGGGGAGCTGTTTTTT. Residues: CASRGTGNTGELFF.

CDR3 in DNA: TGTGCCAGCAGCCTGGACAGGATCACAGATACGCAGTATTTT. Protein product: CASSLDRITDTQYF. This chain joins TRBV5-6 and TRBJ2-3, with TRBD1 matching over 7 bases. CDR1 SGHDT and CDR2 YYEEEE come from the germline V gene. The junction had 4 bases not matched to a gene; V was cut back by 4 bases and J by 2 bases. CDR3 length equals 14 residues.

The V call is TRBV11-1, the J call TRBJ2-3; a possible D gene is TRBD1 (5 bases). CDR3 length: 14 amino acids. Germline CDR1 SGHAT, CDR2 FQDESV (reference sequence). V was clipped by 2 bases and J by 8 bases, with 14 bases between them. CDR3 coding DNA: TGTGCCAGCAGCTTAATTAGGACAACTCCTACGCAGTATTTT. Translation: CASSLIRTTPTQYF.

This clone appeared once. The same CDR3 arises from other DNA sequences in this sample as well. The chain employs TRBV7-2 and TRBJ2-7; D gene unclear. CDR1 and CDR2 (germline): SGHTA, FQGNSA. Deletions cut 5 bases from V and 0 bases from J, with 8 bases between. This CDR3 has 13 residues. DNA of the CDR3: TGTGCCAGCAGCCCGACCGGCTCCTACGAGCAGTACTTC. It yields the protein CASSPTGSYEQYF.

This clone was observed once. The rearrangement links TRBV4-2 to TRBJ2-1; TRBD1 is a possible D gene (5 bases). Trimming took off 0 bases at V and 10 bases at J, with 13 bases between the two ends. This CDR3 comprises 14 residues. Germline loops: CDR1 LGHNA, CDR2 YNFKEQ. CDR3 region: CASSQDLAGWEQFF. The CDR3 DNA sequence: TGTGCCAGCAGCCAAGATCTGGCAGGGTGGGAGCAGTTCTTC.

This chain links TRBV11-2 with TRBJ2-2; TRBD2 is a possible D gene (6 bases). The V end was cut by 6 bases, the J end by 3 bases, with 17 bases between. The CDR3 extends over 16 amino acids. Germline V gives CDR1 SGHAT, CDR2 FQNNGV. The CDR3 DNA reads TGTGCCAGCAGGTTTCGGAATGGGAGGTACACCGGGGAGCTGTTTTTT. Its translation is CASRFRNGRYTGELFF.

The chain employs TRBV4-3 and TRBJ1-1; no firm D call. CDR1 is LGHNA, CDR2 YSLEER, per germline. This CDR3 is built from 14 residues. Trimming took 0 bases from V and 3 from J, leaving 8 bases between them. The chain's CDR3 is CASSQDGQDTEAFF. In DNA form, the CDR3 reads TGCGCCAGCAGCCAAGATGGGCAGGACACTGAAGCTTTCTTT.

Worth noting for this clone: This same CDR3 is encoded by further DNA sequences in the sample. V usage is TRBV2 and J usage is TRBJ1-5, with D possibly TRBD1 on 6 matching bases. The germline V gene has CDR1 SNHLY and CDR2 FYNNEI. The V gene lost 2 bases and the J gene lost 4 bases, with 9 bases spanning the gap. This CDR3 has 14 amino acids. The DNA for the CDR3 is TGTGCCAGCAGTGAACAAGGGGGGAATCAGCCCCAGCATTTT. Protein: CASSEQGGNQPQHF.

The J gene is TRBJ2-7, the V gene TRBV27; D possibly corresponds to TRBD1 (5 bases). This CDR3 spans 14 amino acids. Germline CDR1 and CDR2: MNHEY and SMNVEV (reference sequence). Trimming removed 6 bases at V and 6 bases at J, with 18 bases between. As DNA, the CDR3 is TGTGCCAGCAGCCCAGGGTTAGGGGCGGTCGAGCAGTACTTC. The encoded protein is CASSPGLGAVEQYF.

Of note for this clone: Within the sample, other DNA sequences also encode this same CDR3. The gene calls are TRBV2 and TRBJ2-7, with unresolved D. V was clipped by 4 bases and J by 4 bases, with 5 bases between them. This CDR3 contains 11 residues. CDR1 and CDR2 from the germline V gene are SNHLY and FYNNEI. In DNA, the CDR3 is TGTGCCAGCAGTGGGTCGTACGAGCAGTACTTC. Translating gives CASSGSYEQYF. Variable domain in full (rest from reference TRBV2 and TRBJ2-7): EPEVTQTPSHQVTQMGQEVILRCVPISNHLYFYWYRQILGQKVEFLVSFYNNEISEKSEIFDDQFSVERPDGSNFTLKIRSTKLEDSAMYFCASSGSYEQYFGPGTRLTVT.

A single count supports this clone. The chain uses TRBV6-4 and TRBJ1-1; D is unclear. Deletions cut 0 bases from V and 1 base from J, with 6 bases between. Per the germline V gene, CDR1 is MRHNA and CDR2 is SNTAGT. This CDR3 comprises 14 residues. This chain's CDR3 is CASSDSGRNTEAFF. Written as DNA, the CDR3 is TGTGCCAGCAGTGACTCAGGGAGGAACACTGAAGCTTTCTTT.

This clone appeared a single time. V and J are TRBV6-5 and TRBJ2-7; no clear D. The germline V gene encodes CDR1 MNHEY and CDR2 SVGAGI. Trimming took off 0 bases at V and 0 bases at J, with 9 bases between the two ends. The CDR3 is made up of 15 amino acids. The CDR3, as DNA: TGTGCCAGCAGTTACTCGATACGGAGCTCCTACGAGCAGTACTTC. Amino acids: CASSYSIRSSYEQYF.

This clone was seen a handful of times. CDR3 amino acids: CASSKETGAGETTFHYEQYF. CDR3 in DNA: TGTGCCAGCAGCAAAGAAACAGGAGCCGGCGAGACAACCTTCCATTACGAGCAGTACTTC. This sequence joins TRBV21-1 and TRBJ2-7; TRBD1 is taken as the D call from the table, unchecked against the DNA. TRBV21-1 is a documented pseudogene. CDR3 length: 20 residues.

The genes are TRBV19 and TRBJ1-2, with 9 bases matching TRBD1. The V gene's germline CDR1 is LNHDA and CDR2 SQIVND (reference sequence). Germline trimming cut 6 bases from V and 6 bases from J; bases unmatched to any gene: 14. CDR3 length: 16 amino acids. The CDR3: CASSLLIGQGSDGYTF. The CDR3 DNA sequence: TGTGCCAGTAGCCTATTGATAGGACAGGGGTCGGATGGCTACACCTTC.

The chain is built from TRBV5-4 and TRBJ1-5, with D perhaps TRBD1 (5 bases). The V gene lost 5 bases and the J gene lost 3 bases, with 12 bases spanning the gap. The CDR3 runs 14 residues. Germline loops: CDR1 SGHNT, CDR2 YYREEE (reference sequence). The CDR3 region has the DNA TGTGCCAGCAGTTCCGGGACGGACAATCAGCCCCAGCATTTT. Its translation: CASSSGTDNQPQHF.

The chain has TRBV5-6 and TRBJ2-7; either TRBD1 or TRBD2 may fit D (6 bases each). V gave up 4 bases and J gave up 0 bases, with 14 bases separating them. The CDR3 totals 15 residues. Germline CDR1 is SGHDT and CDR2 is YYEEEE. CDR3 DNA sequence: TGTGCCAGCAGCCTCGTAGGGGGGAGCTCCTACGAGCAGTACTTC. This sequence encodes CASSLVGGSSYEQYF.

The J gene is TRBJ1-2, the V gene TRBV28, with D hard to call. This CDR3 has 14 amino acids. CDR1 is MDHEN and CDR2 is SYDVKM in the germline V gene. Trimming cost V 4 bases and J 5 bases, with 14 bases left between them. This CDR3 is CASSWVLGIYGYTF. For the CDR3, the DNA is TGTGCCAGCAGTTGGGTCTTAGGGATTTATGGCTACACCTTC.

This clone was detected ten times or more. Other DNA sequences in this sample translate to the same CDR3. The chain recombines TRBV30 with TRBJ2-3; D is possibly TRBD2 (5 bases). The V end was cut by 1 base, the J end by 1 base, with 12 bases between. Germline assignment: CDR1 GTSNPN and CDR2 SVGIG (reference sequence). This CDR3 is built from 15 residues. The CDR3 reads CAWSGELERTDTQYF. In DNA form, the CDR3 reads TGTGCCTGGAGTGGGGAGCTAGAACGCACAGATACGCAGTATTTT.

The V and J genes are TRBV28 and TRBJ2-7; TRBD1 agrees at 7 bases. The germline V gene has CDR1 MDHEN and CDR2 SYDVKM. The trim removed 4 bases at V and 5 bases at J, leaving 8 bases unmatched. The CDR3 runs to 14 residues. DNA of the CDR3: TGTGCCAGCAGTTGGAATACAGGGGCAGACGAGCAGTACTTC. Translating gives CASSWNTGADEQYF. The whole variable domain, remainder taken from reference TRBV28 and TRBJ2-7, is DVKVTQSSRYLVKRTGEKVFLECVQDMDHENMFWYRQDPGLGLRLIYFSYDVKMKEKGDIPEGYSVSREKKERFSLILESASTNQTSMYLCASSWNTGADEQYFGPGTRLTVT.

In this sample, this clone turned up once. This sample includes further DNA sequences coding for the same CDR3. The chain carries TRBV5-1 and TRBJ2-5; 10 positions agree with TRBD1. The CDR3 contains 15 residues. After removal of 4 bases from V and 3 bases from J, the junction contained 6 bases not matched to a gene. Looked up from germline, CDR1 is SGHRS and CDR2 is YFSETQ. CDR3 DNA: TGCGCCAGCAGCCTCCTTGGGACAGGGGAAGAGACCCAGTACTTC. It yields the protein CASSLLGTGEETQYF.

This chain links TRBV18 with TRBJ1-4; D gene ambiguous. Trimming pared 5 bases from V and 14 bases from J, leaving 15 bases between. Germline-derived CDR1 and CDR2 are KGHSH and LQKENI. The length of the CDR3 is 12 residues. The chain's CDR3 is CASSTTSSGLFF. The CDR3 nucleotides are TGTGCCAGCTCAACGACTAGTTCGGGGCTGTTTTTT.

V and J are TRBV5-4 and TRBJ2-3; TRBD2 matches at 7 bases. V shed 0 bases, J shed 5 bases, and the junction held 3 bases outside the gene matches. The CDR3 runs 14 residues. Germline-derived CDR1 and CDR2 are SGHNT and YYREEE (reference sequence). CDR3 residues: CASSLGGRGDTQYF. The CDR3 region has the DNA TGTGCCAGCAGCTTGGGTGGGAGGGGAGATACGCAGTATTTT.

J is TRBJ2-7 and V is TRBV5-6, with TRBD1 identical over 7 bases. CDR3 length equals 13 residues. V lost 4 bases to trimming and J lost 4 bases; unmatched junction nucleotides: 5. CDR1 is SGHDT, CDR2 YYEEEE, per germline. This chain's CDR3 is CASSRQGRYEQYF. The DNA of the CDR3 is TGTGCCAGCAGCCGACAGGGTAGGTACGAGCAGTACTTC.

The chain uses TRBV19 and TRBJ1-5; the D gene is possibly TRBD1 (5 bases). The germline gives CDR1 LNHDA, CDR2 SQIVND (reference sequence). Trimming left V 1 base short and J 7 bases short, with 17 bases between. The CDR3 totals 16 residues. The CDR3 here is CASSIVAGMVKQPQHF. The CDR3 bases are TGTGCCAGTAGTATAGTAGCAGGGATGGTTAAACAGCCCCAGCATTTT.